This T cell receptor (beta chain) was sequenced for a study of OX40 agonist ivuxolimab in advanced cancers. Whole-study context: Across the patients, intravenous ivuxolimab was delivered every 2 weeks at 0.01 to 10 mg/kg. Patients with prior anti-PD-1, anti-PD-L1 or anti-CTLA-4 therapy were eligible; about 40% had some.

Assay used: immunoSEQ multiplex PCR; TCRdb lists only in-frame clones, some missing. The sample carries around 33,000 clones, roughly nine tenths recorded once. No patient had autoimmune disease or received systemic immunosuppression. There are 15 residues in the CDR3. Germline V gene sequence: CDR1 SEHNR, CDR2 FQNEAQ (reference sequence). The germline V and J ends were trimmed by 5 bases and 2 bases, with 15 bases remaining between them. The chain couples TRBV7-9 to TRBJ2-5; a weak D match, TRBD1 (6 bases). This clonotype originated in an adult with an advanced solid tumor such as melanoma, head and neck, liver or kidney cancer. This specimen was CD4+ or CD8+ T cells sorted from blood, taken in a trial of the OX40 agonist ivuxolimab. Here the CDR3 DNA reads TGTGCCAGCAGCCGCAACAGGGTGGGGCAAGAGACCCAGTACTTC. Amino acids: CASSRNRVGQETQYF.